This T cell receptor (beta chain) was sequenced in a study of regulatory T cells in long-lasting Graves disease. According to the study, TCR beta libraries were built with iRepertoire HTBI primers and CDR3-region Arm-PCR. A single record per CDR3 protein comes from TCRdb applying MiXCR to the multiplex PCR reads. This table has about 660,000 distinct CDR3 sequences, around 30% appearing once. Time point specified: persistent/refractory GD, antithyroid drugs over 5 years with positive TRAb. The TCR library used RNA extracted from PBMCs. This CDR3 spans 13 amino acids. The V end was cut by 2 bases, the J end by 5 bases, with 9 bases between. Germline V gene data show CDR1 as LNHDA and CDR2 as SQIVND (reference sequence).

The source of this sequence is a female donor with Graves disease. The rearrangement joins TRBV19 to TRBJ1-1; D is perhaps TRBD1 (5 bases). This specimen was peripheral blood mononuclear cells (PBMCs), taken when the disease was refractory, from a patient treated with antithyroid drugs. The CDR3 protein is CASSIQGRTEAFF. CDR3 nucleotide sequence: TGTGCCAGTAGTATACAGGGACGGACTGAAGCTTTCTTT. Complete variable domain (other parts from reference TRBV19 and TRBJ1-1): DGGITQSPKYLFRKEGQNVTLSCEQNLNHDAMYWYRQDPGQGLRLIYYSQIVNDFQKGDIAEGYSVSREKKESFPLTVTSAQKNPTAFYLCASSIQGRTEAFFGQGTRLTVV.